Each of the 9 T cell receptor beta chains below was sequenced from the same sample in a study of blood T cell repertoires in COVID-19. Clones were sequenced by immunoSEQ multiplex PCR, and TCRdb holds only the in-frame ones, with some missing. The sample contains some 130,000 clones, 88% of which appear only once. The sample was peripheral blood. The receptor source for this set is a man in his fifties or sixties with acute or convalescent COVID-19.

J is TRBJ2-3 and V is TRBV5-1, with D maybe TRBD2 (6 bases). Germline CDR1 is SGHRS and CDR2 is YFSETQ. CDR3 length: 14 amino acids. The germline V and J ends were trimmed by 2 bases and 6 bases, with 13 bases remaining between them. DNA of the CDR3: TGCGCCAGCAGCTTATCGCGGGCGGGGGATACGCAGTATTTT. This translates into CASSLSRAGDTQYF.

The chain links TRBV19 to TRBJ2-2; 7 bases fit TRBD1. With 6 bases clipped from V and 1 base from J, the junction kept 8 bases outside the gene matches. This CDR3 is built from 16 residues. Germline CDR1 reads LNHDA; CDR2 reads SQIVND (reference sequence). Written as DNA, the CDR3 is TGTGCCAGTAGCATACTCTGGACAGGGAACACCGGGGAGCTGTTTTTT. It yields the protein CASSILWTGNTGELFF.

This chain connects TRBV28 to TRBJ2-7; 8 bases fit TRBD2. V shed 6 bases and J 1 base; nucleotides not matched to a gene: 14. CDR3 length equals 17 residues. Germline V lookup: CDR1 MDHEN, CDR2 SYDVKM. In nucleotides, the CDR3 is TGTGCCAGCAGCCGCCGGCCAGCGGGAGTAGCGTCCTACGAGCAGTACTTC. Residues: CASSRRPAGVASYEQYF. Looking up the rest from reference TRBV28 and TRBJ2-7 gives the full variable domain: DVKVTQSSRYLVKRTGEKVFLECVQDMDHENMFWYRQDPGLGLRLIYFSYDVKMKEKGDIPEGYSVSREKKERFSLILESASTNQTSMYLCASSRRPAGVASYEQYFGPGTRLTVT.

A single count supports this clone. This sequence joins TRBV2 and TRBJ1-4, with D hard to call. CDR3 size: 14 residues. Germline V gives CDR1 SNHLY, CDR2 FYNNEI. V lost 5 bases, J lost 0 bases, and 7 bases lay in between. The CDR3 sequence is CASSQVATNEKLFF. CDR3 coding DNA: TGTGCCAGCAGTCAGGTCGCAACTAATGAAAAACTGTTTTTT. Looking up the rest from reference TRBV2 and TRBJ1-4 gives the full variable domain: EPEVTQTPSHQVTQMGQEVILRCVPISNHLYFYWYRQILGQKVEFLVSFYNNEISEKSEIFDDQFSVERPDGSNFTLKIRSTKLEDSAMYFCASSQVATNEKLFFGSGTQLSVL.

This sequence joins TRBV5-4 and TRBJ2-7, with TRBD2 as a possible D gene (6 bases). The CDR3 is made up of 14 amino acids. With 4 bases removed from V and 2 bases from J, the gap between germline ends came to 13 bases. CDR1 and CDR2 from the germline V gene are SGHNT and YYREEE (reference sequence). CDR3 bases: TGTGCCAGCAGCGGTGGGACTTTTCCCTACGAGCAGTACTTC. It encodes CASSGGTFPYEQYF. The full variable domain, completed using reference TRBV5-4 and TRBJ2-7, is ETGVTQSPTHLIKTRGQQVTLRCSSQSGHNTVSWYQQALGQGPQFIFQYYREEENGRGNFPPRFSGLQFPNYSSELNVNALELDDSALYLCASSGGTFPYEQYFGPGTRLTVT.

The J gene is TRBJ1-1, the V gene TRBV28; D is ambiguous. Trimming took off 4 bases at V and 3 bases at J, with 9 bases between the two ends. Looked up from germline, CDR1 is MDHEN and CDR2 is SYDVKM. This CDR3 spans 13 amino acids. CDR3 DNA: TGTGCCAGCAGTTATTGGCTGTACACTGAAGCTTTCTTT. Its translation is CASSYWLYTEAFF.

The chain has TRBV7-9 and TRBJ1-1; D not certain. V was clipped by 0 bases and J by 0 bases, with 11 bases between them. The CDR3 is 16 amino acids. Germline CDR1 SEHNR, CDR2 FQNEAQ (reference sequence). This CDR3 is CASSLAQIVLNTEAFF. The CDR3 DNA reads as TGTGCCAGCAGCTTAGCCCAGATCGTATTGAACACTGAAGCTTTCTTT.

The V and J genes are TRBV6-6 and TRBJ2-7, with a weak D call TRBD1 (5 bases). The CDR3 length is 13 residues. Trimming removed 4 bases from V and 2 bases from J, with 9 bases in between. CDR1 and CDR2 (germline): MNHNY, SVGAGI (reference sequence). The chain's CDR3 is CASSSAGTYEQYF. The CDR3 bases are TGTGCCAGCAGTTCAGCAGGGACCTACGAGCAGTACTTC.

J is TRBJ2-1 and V is TRBV9; D is possibly TRBD1 (5 bases). Trimming removed 6 bases from V and 6 bases from J, with 13 bases in between. Germline CDR1 SGDLS, CDR2 YYNGEE. The CDR3 covers 13 residues. The CDR3 coding sequence is TGTGCCAGCACCAGGCAGGGTCCCAATGAGCAGTTCTTC. Translation gives CASTRQGPNEQFF.